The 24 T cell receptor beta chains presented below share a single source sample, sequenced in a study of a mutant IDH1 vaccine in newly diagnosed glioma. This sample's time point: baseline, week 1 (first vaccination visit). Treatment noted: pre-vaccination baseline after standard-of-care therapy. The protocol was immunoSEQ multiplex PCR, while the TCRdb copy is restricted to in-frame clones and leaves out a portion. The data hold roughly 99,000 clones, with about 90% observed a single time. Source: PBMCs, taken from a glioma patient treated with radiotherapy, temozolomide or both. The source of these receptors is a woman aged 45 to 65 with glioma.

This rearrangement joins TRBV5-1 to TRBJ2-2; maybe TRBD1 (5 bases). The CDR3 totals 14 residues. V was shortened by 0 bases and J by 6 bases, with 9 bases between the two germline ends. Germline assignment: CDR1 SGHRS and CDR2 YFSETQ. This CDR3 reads CASSLGQTAGELFF. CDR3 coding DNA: TGCGCCAGCAGCTTGGGACAGACCGCCGGGGAGCTGTTTTTT.

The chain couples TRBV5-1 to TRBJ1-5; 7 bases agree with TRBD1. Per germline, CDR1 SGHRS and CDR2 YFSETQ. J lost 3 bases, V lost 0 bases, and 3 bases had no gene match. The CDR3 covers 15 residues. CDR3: CASSLGDRPNQPQHF. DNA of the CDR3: TGCGCCAGCAGCTTGGGGGACAGACCCAATCAGCCCCAGCATTTT.

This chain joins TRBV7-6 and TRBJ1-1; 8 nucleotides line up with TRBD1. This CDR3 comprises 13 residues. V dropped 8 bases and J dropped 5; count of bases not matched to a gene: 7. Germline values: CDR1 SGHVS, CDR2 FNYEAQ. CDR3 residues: CASFGQGRTEAFF. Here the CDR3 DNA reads TGTGCCAGCTTTGGACAGGGTCGGACTGAAGCTTTCTTT.

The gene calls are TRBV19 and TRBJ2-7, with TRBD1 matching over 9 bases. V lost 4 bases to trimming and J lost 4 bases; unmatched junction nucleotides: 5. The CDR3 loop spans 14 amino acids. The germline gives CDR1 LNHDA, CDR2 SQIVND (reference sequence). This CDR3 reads CASSRWDRVYEQYF. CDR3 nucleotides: TGTGCCAGTAGTAGATGGGACAGGGTGTACGAGCAGTACTTC. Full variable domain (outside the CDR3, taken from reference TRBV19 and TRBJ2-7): DGGITQSPKYLFRKEGQNVTLSCEQNLNHDAMYWYRQDPGQGLRLIYYSQIVNDFQKGDIAEGYSVSREKKESFPLTVTSAQKNPTAFYLCASSRWDRVYEQYFGPGTRLTVT.

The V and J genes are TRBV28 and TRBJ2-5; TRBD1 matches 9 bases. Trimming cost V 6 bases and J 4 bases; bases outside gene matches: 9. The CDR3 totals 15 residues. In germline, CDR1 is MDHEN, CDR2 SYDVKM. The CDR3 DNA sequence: TGTGCCAGCAGGCAACCGGGACAGGGATCAGAGACCCAGTACTTC. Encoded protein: CASRQPGQGSETQYF.

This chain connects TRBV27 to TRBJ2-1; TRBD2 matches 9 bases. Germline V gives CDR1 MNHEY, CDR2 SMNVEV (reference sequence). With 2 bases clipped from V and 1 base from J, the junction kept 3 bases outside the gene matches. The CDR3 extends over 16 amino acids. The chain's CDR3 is CASSLAGGRSYNEQFF. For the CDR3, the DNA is TGTGCCAGCAGTTTAGCGGGAGGGAGGTCCTACAATGAGCAGTTCTTC.

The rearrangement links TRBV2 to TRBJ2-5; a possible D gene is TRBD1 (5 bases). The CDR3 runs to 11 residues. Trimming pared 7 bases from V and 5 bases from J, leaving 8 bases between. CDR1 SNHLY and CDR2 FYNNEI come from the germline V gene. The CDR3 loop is CASKKGETQYF. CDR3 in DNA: TGTGCCAGCAAGAAGGGGGAGACCCAGTACTTC.

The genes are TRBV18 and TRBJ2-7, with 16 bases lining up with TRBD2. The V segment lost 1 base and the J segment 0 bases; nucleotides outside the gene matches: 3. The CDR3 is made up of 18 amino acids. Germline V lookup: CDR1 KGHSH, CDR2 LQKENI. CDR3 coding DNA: TGTGCCAGCTCACCACTGGGACTAGCGGGAGGGGGCTCCTACGAGCAGTACTTC. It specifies CASSPLGLAGGGSYEQYF.

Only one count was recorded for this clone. In nucleotides, the CDR3 is TGTGCCAGTAGTATTCGGGCAGGGATGAGCTCTGGAAACACCATATATTTT. It translates to CASSIRAGMSSGNTIYF. V is TRBV19 and J is TRBJ1-3; tentatively, D is TRBD1 (5 bases). CDR3 length: 17 residues. CDR1 LNHDA and CDR2 SQIVND come from the germline V gene (reference sequence). Trimming shortened V by 3 bases and J by 0 bases, and 15 bases separated the two germline ends.

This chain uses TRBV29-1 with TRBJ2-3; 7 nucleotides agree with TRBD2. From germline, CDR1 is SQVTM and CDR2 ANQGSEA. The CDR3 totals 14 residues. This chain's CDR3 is CSGKRGSSTDTQYF. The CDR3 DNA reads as TGCAGTGGAAAGCGGGGTTCTAGCACAGATACGCAGTATTTT.

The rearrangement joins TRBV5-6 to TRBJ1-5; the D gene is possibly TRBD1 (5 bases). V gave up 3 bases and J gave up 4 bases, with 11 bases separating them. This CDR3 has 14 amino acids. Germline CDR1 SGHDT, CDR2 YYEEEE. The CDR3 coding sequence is TGTGCCAGCAGCTCCGGGACGGAGAATCAGCCCCAGCATTTT. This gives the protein CASSSGTENQPQHF.

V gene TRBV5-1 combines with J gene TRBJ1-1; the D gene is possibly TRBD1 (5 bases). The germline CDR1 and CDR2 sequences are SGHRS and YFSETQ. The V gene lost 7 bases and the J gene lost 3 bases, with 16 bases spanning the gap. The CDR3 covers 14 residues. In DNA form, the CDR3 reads TGCGCCAGCTTCAGGGAAGGACGGGACACTGAAGCTTTCTTT. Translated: CASFREGRDTEAFF.

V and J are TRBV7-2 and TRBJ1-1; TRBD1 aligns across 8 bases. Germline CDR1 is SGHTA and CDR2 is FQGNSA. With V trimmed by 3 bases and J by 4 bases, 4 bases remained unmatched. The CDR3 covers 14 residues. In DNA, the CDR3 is TGTGCCAGCAGCTTTGGACAGGGTTTCACTGAAGCTTTCTTT. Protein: CASSFGQGFTEAFF.

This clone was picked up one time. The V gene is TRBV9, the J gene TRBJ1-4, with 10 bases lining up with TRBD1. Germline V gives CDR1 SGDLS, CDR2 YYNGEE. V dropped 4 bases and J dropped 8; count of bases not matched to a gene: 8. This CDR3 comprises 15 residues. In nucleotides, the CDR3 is TGTGCCAGCAGCCCGAAGGACAGGGGGGGAGAAAAACTGTTTTTT. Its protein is CASSPKDRGGEKLFF.

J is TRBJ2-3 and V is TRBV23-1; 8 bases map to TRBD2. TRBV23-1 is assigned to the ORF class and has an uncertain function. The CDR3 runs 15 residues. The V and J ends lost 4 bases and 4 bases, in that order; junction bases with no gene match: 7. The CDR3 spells CASSPGLGYADTQYF. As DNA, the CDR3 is TGCGCCAGCAGTCCGGGACTAGGTTATGCAGATACGCAGTATTTT.

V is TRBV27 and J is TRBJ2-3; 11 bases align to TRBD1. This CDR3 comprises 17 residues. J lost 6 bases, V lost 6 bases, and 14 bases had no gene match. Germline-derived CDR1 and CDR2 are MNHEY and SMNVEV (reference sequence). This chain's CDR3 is CASSGPGTGGIWDTQYF. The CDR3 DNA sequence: TGTGCCAGCAGCGGCCCAGGGACAGGGGGAATATGGGATACGCAGTATTTT.

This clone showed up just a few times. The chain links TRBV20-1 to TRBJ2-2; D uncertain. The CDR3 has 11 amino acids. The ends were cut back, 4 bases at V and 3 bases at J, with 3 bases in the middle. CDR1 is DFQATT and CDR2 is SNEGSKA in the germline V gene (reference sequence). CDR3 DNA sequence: TGCAGTGCTACCCACACCGGGGAGCTGTTTTTT. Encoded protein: CSATHTGELFF.

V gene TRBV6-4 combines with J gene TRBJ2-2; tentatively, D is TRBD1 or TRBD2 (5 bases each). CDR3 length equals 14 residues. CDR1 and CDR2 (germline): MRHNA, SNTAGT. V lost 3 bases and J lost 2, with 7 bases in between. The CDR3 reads CASSEGDNTGELFF. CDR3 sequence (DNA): TGTGCCAGCAGTGAGGGGGACAACACCGGGGAGCTGTTTTTT.

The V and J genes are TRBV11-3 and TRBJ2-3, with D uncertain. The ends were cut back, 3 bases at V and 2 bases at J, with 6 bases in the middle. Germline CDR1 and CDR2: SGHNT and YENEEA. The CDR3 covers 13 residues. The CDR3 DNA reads TGTGCCAGCAGCTTGGCGGACACAGATACGCAGTATTTT. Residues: CASSLADTDTQYF.

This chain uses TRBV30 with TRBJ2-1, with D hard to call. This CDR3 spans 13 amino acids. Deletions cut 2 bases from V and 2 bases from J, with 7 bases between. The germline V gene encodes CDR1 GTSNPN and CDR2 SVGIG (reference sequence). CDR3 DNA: TGTGCCTGGAGTCTTCGGACCTACAATGAGCAGTTCTTC. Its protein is CAWSLRTYNEQFF.

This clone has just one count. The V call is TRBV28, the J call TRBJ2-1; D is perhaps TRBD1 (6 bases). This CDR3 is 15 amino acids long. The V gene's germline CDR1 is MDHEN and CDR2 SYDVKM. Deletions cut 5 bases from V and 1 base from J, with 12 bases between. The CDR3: CASSVTGPSYNEQFF. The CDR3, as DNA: TGTGCCAGCAGTGTAACAGGGCCTTCCTACAATGAGCAGTTCTTC.

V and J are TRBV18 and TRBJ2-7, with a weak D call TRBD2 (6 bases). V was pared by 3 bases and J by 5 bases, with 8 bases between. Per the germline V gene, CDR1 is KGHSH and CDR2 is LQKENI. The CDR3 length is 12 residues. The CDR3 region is CASSPRRDEQYF. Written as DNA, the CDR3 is TGTGCCAGCTCACCTCGGAGGGACGAGCAGTACTTC.

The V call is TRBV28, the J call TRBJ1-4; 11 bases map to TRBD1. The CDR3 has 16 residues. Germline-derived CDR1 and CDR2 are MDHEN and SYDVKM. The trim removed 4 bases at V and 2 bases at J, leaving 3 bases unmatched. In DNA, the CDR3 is TGTGCCAGCAGTTCGGGACAGGGGGTGACTAATGAAAAACTGTTTTTT. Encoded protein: CASSSGQGVTNEKLFF.

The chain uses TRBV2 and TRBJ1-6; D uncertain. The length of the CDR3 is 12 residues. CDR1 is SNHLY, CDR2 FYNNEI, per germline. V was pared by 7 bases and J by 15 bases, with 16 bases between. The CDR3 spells CASTPEARFLHF. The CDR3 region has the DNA TGTGCCAGCACTCCCGAGGCCAGGTTCCTCCACTTT.